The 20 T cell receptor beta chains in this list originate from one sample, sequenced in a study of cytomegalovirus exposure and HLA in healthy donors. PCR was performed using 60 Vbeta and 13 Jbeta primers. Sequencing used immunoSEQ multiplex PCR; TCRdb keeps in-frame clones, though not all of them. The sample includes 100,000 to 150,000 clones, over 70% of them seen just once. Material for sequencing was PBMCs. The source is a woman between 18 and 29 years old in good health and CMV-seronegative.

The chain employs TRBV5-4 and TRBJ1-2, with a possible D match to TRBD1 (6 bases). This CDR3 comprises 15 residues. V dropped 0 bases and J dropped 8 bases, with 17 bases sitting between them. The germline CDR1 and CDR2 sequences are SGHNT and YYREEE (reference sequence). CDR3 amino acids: CASSLATGRELGYTF. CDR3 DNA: TGTGCCAGCAGCTTGGCAACAGGGCGTGAGTTGGGCTACACCTTC. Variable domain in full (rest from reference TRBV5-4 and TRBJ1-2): ETGVTQSPTHLIKTRGQQVTLRCSSQSGHNTVSWYQQALGQGPQFIFQYYREEENGRGNFPPRFSGLQFPNYSSELNVNALELDDSALYLCASSLATGRELGYTFGSGTRLTVV.

CDR3: CASRSTGGFPYEQYF. CDR3 DNA sequence: TGTGCCAGCAGGTCGACAGGGGGCTTCCCCTACGAGCAGTACTTC. The chain uses TRBV27 and TRBJ2-7, with TRBD1 matching 10 bases. The V segment lost 6 bases and the J segment 2 bases; nucleotides outside the gene matches: 7. The CDR3 spans 15 residues. The germline CDR1 and CDR2 sequences are MNHEY and SMNVEV (reference sequence).

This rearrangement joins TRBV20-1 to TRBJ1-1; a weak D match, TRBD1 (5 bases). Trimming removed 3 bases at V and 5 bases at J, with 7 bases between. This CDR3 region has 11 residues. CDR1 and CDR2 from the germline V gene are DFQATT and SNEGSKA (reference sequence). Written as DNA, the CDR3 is TGCAGTGCTAGGGGGCATACTGAAGCTTTCTTT. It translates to CSARGHTEAFF.

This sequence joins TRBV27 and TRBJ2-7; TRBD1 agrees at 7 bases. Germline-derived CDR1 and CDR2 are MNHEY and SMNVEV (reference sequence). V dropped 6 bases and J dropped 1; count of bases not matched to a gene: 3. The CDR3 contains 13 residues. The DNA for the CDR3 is TGTGCCAGCAGAGACAGGGATTCCTACGAGCAGTACTTC. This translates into CASRDRDSYEQYF.

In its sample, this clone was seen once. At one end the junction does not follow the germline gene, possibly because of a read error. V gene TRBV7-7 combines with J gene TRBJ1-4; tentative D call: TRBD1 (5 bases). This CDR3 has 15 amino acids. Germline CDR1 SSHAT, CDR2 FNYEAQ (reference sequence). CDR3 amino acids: CASSLVAGRGEKLFF. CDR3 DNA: TGTGCTAGCAGCCTAGTGGCGGGGAGGGGTGAAAAACTGTTTTTT.

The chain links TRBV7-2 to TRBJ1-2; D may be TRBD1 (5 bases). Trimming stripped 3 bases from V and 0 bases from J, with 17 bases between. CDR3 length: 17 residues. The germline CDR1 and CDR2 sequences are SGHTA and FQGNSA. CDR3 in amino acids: CASSFTGGVGANYGYTF. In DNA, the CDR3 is TGTGCCAGCAGCTTCACCGGGGGAGTCGGGGCTAACTATGGCTACACCTTC.

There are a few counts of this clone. CDR3 sequence reads: CASSLRLTNEKLFF. CDR3 bases: TGTGCCAGCAGCTTGAGGCTAACTAATGAAAAACTGTTTTTT. This chain links TRBV13 with TRBJ1-4; D gene uncertain. Looked up from germline, CDR1 is PRHDT and CDR2 is FYEKMQ (reference sequence). This CDR3 contains 14 residues. Trimming removed 3 bases at V and 1 base at J, with 6 bases between.

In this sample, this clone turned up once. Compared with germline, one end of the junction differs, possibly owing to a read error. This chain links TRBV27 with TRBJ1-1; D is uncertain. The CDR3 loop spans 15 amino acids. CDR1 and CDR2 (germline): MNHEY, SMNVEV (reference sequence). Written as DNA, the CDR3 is TGTGCCAGCCGGAGGCTCCTGGCTGCTAACACTGTAGCTTTCTTT. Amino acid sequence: CASRRLLAANTVAFF.

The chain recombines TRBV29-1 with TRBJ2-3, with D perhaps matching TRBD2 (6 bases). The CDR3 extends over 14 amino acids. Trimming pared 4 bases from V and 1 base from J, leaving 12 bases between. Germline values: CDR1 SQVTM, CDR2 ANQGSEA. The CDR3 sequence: CSVAGEAGTDTQYF. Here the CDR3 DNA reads TGCAGCGTTGCGGGGGAGGCGGGCACAGATACGCAGTATTTT.

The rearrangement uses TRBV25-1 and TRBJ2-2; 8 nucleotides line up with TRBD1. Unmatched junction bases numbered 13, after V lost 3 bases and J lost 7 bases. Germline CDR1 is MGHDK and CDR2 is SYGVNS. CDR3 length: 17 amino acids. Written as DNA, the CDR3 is TGTGCCAGCAGTGAGCCTTCGGGGACCAGGGGGCGCGGGGAGCTGTTTTTT. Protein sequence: CASSEPSGTRGRGELFF.

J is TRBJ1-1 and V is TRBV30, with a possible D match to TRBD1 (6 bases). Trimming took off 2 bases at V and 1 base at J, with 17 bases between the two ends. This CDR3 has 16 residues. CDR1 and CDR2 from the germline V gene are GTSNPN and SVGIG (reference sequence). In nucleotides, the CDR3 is TGTGCCTGGAGTCCTAACAGGGCGGAGTGGAACACTGAAGCTTTCTTT. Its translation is CAWSPNRAEWNTEAFF.

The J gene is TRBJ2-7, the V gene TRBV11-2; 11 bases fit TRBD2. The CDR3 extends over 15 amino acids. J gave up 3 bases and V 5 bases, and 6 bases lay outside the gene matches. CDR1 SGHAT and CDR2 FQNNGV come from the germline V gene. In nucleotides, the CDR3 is TGTGCCAGCAGCGTCGACGGGACTAGCGGCTACGAGCAGTACTTC. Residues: CASSVDGTSGYEQYF.

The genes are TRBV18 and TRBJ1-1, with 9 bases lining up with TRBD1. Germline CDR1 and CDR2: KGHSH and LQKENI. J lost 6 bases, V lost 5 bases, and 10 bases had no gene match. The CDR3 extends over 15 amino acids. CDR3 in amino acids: CASSSTGQGKAEAFF. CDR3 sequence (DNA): TGTGCCAGCTCATCGACGGGACAGGGAAAGGCTGAAGCTTTCTTT.

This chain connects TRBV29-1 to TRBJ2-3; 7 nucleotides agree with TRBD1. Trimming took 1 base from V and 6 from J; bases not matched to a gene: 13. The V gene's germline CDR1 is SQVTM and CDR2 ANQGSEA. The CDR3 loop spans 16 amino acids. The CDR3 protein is CSVEGLPDRIWDTQYF. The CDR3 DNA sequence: TGCAGCGTTGAAGGGCTCCCGGACAGGATATGGGATACGCAGTATTTT.

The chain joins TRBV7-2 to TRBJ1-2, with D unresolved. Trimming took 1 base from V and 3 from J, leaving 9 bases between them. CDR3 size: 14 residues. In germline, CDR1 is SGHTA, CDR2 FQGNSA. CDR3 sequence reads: CASSLVVQDYGYTF. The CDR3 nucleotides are TGTGCCAGCAGCTTAGTGGTTCAGGACTATGGCTACACCTTC.

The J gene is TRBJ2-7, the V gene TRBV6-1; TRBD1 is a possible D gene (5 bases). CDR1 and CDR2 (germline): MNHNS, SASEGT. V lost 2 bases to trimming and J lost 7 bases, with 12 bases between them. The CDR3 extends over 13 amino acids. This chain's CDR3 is CASSERAGREQYF. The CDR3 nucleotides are TGTGCCAGCAGTGAACGGGCAGGGCGTGAGCAGTACTTC.

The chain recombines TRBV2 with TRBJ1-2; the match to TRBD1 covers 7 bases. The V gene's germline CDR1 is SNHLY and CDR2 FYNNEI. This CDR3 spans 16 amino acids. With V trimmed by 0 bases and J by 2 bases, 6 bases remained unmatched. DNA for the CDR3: TGTGCCAGCAGTGAAGCGGGGGTGACAGGGAACTATGGCTACACCTTC. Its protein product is CASSEAGVTGNYGYTF.

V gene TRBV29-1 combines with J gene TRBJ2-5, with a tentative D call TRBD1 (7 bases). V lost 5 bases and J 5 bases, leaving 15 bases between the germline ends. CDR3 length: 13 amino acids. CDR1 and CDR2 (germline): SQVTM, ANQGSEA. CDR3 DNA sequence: TGCAGCGTTACCCAGGGGGGTGCGGAGACCCAGTACTTC. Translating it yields CSVTQGGAETQYF. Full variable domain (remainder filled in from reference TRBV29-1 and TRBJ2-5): SAVISQKPSRDICQRGTSLTIQCQVDSQVTMMFWYRQQPGQSLTLIATANQGSEATYESGFVIDKFPISRPNLTFSTLTVSNMSPEDSSIYLCSVTQGGAETQYFGPGTRLLVL.

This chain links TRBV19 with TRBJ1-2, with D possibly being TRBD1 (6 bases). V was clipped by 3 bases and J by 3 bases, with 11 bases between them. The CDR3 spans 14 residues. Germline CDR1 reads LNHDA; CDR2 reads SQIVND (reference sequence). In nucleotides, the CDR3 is TGTGCCAGTAGTATCGACAGGACTCACTATGGCTACACCTTC. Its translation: CASSIDRTHYGYTF. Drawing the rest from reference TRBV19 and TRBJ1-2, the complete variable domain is DGGITQSPKYLFRKEGQNVTLSCEQNLNHDAMYWYRQDPGQGLRLIYYSQIVNDFQKGDIAEGYSVSREKKESFPLTVTSAQKNPTAFYLCASSIDRTHYGYTFGSGTRLTVV.

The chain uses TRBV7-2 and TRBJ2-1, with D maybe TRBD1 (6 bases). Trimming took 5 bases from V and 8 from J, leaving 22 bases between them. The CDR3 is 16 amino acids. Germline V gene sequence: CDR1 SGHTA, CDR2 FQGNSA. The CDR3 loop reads CASSLSKLSRGHEQFF. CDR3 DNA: TGTGCCAGCAGCCTCTCAAAGCTTTCCAGGGGCCATGAGCAGTTCTTC.